This record covers a single TCR beta chain. This clonotype showed up many times. Which antigen it targets is not known. Per-nucleotide qualities are absent, and no much larger clonotype sits a single base away. This entry belongs to a study of spatial heterogeneity in lung cancer (dated by TCRdb to about 2019). In terms of the full investigation: Donors were approximately 72 patients with early-stage, untreated non-small cell lung cancer from the lung TRACERx cohort. Follow-up PBMC samples were sequenced whenever the samples were available, and the median time to follow-up was around 2 years after resection. More beta-chain than alpha-chain transcripts were consistently detected, likely reflecting higher beta-chain transcript abundance. In the raw uncorrected reads, each unique combination of TCR and UMI appeared more than ten times on average. In non-small cell lung cancer, the study quantitatively compared TCR alpha and beta repertoires across several tumor regions, matched nontumor lung, and blood. Nonsynonymous mutation counts, determined by whole-exome sequencing of tumor tissue, were related to TCR repertoire features. At surgery, fewer than 250 tumor regions, roughly 62 matched nontumor lung samples and 56 PBMC samples were TCR-sequenced for both alpha and beta chains. Study-wide conclusions, independent of this receptor: Additional single-cell paired TCR alpha and beta sequencing was considered necessary to confirm, at a functional level, the hypothesis that regional TCRs recognize regional mutations. Comparisons of baseline and follow-up blood repertoires included only 14 patients. Ubiquitous expanded tumor TCRs were found in blood more often at tumor resection than at routine follow-up.

Library construction relied on 5' RACE. The instrument was a NextSeq 500. In the TCR library protocol, a unique molecular identifier was attached to each TCR cDNA molecule so that PCR and sequencing errors could be corrected. On the authors' methods: TCR identification, UMI-based error correction and CDR3 extraction were performed with Decombinator tools. TCRs above a frequency of 2 per 1,000, corresponding to the top 1% of the tumor frequency distribution, were defined as expanded. Each repertoire was subsampled 100 times to 5,000 TCRs, after which Renyi diversity was computed with the R vegan package. To build CDR3 similarity networks, amino acid triplet string-kernel similarity was used, and CDR3s were connected when their pairwise similarity was above 0.82. TCRdb itself trimmed the public reads at Q25 with fastp, ran MiXCR and retained productive beta chains. Here each entry gathers all rows of one CDR3 protein and keeps the most common genes and DNA. TCRdb assigned the V and J calls; the authors' analysis was not used. Counted in this sample were about 19,000 distinct CDR3 sequences; about a tenth of them appeared once. Clones ranked in the top ten supply 30% to 45% of the sample.

V is pruned by 5 bases and J by 11 bases, leaving 8 bases of the junction without a gene match. The germline V gene (reference sequence) gives CDR1 as SEHNR and CDR2 as FQNEAQ. The CDR3 measures 15 amino acids from cysteine to phenylalanine. Only CDR3 DNA remains: 45 bases, in frame from the first base. The sample's time point label, in plain terms: blood at routine non-recurrence follow-up after resection. Without any cell sorting, TCR sequencing was performed on whole RNA extracted either from tumor and nontumor lung tissue or from cryopreserved PBMC samples. A patient was chosen for TCR sequencing only when enough RNA was available from at least two tumor regions.

The chain links TRBV7-9 with TRBJ2-1; TRBD2 matches 14 bases in the middle. Sequences were derived from PBMCs, sampled at follow-up. The receptor's source is a female donor with early-stage non-small cell lung cancer. The sequenced DNA: TGTGCCAGCAGCCCCCCGGGACTAGCGGGAGCCCAGCAGTTCTTC. The resulting protein is CASSPPGLAGAQQFF.